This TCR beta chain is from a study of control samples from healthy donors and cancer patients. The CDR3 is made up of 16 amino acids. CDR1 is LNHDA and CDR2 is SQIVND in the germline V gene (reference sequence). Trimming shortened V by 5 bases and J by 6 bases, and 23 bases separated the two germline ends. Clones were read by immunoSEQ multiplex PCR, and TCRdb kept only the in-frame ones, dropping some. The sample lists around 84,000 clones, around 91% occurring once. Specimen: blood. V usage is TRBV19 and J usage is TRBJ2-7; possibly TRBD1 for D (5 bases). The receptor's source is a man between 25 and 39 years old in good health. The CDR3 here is CASSPPRQGPTFEQYF. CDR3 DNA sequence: TGTGCCAGTAGTCCCCCTCGCCAGGGTCCCACCTTCGAGCAGTACTTC.